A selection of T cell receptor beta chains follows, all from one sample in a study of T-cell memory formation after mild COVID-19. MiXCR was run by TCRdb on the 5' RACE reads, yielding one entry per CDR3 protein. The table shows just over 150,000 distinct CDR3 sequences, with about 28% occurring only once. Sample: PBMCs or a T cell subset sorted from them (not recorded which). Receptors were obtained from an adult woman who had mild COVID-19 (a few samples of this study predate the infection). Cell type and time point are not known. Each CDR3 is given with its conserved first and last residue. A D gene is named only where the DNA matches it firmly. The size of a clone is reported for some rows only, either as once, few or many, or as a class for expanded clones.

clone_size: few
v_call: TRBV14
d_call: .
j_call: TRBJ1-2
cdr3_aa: CASSQSLDNYGYTF
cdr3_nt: TGTGCCAGCAGCCAATCGTTGGATAACTATGGCTACACCTTC

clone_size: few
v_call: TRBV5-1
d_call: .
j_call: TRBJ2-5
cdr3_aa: CASRVGGGRETQYF
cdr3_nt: TGCGCCAGCAGGGTAGGGGGAGGTCGAGAGACCCAGTACTTC

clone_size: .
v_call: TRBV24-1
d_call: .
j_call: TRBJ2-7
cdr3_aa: CATSDPRHSSYEQYF
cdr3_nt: TGTGCCACCAGTGATCCGCGACATAGCTCCTACGAGCAGTACTTC

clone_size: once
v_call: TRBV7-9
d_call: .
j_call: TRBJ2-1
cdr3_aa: CASSSLPGASYNEQFF
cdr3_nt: TGTGCCAGCAGCTCCCTGCCGGGAGCGTCCTACAATGAGCAGTTCTTC

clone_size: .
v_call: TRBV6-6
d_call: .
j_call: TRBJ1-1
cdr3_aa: CASLMRGANTEAFF
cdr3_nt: TGTGCCAGCCTTATGAGGGGAGCAAACACTGAAGCTTTCTTT

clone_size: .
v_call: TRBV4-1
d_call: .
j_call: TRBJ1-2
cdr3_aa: CASSQNPGRAYGYTF
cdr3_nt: TGCGCCAGCAGCCAAAATCCGGGCAGGGCCTATGGCTACACCTTC

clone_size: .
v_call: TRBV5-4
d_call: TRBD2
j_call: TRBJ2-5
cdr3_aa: CASSSGAERGGRETQYF
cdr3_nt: TGTGCCAGCAGCTCCGGCGCGGAGCGGGGGGGCCGAGAGACCCAGTACTTC

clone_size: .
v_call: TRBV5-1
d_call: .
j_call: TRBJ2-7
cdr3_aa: CASSLATVSEQYF
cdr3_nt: TGCGCCAGCAGCTTGGCCACAGTTTCCGAGCAGTACTTC

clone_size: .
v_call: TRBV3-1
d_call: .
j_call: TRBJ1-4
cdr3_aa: CASSPGTNEKLFF
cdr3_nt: TGTGCCAGCAGCCCCGGGACTAATGAAAAACTGTTTTTT

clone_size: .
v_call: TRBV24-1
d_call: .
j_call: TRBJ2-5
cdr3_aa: CATSDPGTQETQYF
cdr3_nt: TGTGCCACCAGTGATCCAGGGACTCAAGAGACCCAGTACTTC

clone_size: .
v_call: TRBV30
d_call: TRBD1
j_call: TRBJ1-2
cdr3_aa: CAWTRGQGNYGYTF
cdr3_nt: TGTGCCTGGACCCGTGGACAGGGAAACTATGGCTACACCTTC

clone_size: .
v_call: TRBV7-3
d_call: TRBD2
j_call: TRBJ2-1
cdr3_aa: CASSSPAGNNEQFF
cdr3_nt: TGTGCCAGCAGCTCTCCAGCGGGGAACAATGAGCAGTTCTTC

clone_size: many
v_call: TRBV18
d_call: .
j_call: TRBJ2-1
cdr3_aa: CASSTPGTAYNEQFF
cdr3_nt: TGTGCCAGCTCAACTCCCGGGACTGCCTACAATGAGCAGTTCTTC

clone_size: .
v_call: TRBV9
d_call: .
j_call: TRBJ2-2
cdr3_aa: CASSPKTSPGELFF
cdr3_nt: TGTGCCAGCAGCCCCAAAACGTCCCCCGGGGAGCTGTTTTTT

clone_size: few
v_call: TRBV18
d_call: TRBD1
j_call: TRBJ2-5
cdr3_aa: CASSGQGETQYF
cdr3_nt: TGTGCCAGCTCGGGACAGGGAGAGACCCAGTACTTC

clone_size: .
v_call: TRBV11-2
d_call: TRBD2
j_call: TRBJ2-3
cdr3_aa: CASSRRRSGVRTDTQYF
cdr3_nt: TGTGCCAGCAGCCGCAGGAGGAGCGGGGTCCGCACGGATACGCAGTATTTT

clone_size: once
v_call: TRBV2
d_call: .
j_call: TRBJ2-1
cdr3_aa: CASGGPDNEQFF
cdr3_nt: TGTGCCAGCGGGGGTCCGGACAATGAGCAGTTCTTC

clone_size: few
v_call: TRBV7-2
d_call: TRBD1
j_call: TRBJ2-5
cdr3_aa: CASSTGQGARETQYF
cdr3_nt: TGTGCCAGCAGCACCGGACAGGGGGCCAGGGAGACCCAGTACTTC

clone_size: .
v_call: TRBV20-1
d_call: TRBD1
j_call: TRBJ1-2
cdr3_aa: CSAREVRGGYGYTF
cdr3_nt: TGCAGTGCTAGAGAGGTCAGGGGGGGCTATGGCTACACCTTC

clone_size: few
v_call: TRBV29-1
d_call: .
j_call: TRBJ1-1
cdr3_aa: CSVESYLGLTTEAFF
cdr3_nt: TGCAGCGTTGAAAGCTACCTGGGATTAACCACTGAAGCTTTCTTT

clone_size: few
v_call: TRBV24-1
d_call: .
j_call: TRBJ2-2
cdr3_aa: CATSEGPSPTGELFF
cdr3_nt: TGTGCCACCAGTGAGGGGCCTTCTCCCACCGGGGAGCTGTTTTTT

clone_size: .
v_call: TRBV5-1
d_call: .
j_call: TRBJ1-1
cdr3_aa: CASSPRQAAGTEAFF
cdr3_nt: TGCGCCAGCAGCCCCCGACAGGCGGCGGGTACTGAAGCTTTCTTT

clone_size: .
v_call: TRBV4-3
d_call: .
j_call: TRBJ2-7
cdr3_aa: CASSQDHDRWGYEQYF
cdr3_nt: TGCGCCAGCAGCCAGGATCACGACAGGTGGGGCTACGAGCAGTACTTC

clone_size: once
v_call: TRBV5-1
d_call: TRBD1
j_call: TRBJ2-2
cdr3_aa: CASSLDRGDTGELFF
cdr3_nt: TGCGCCAGCAGCTTGGACAGGGGGGACACCGGGGAGCTGTTTTTT

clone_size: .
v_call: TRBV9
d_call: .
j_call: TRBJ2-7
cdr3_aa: CASSNDGPYEQYF
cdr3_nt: TGTGCCAGCAGCAACGACGGCCCCTACGAGCAGTACTTC

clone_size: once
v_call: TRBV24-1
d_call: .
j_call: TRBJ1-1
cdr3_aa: CATSGPARADGNTEAFF
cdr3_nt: TGTGCCACCAGTGGACCAGCAAGGGCGGACGGCAACACTGAAGCTTTCTTT

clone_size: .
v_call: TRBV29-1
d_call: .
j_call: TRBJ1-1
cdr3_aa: CSVEGEGSGAFF
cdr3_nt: TGCAGCGTTGAAGGGGAGGGAAGTGGAGCTTTCTTT

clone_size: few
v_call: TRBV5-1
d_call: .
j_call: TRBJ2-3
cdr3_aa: CASTIGWSTDTQYF
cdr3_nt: TGCGCCAGCACCATAGGCTGGAGCACAGATACGCAGTATTTT

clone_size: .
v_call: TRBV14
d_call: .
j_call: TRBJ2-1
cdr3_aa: CASTRAPQSNEQFF
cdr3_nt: TGTGCCAGCACCCGGGCCCCCCAGAGCAATGAGCAGTTCTTC

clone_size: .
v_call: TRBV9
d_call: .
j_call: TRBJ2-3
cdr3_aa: CASSVRGLTDTQYF
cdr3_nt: TGTGCCAGCAGCGTACGCGGGCTCACAGATACGCAGTATTTT

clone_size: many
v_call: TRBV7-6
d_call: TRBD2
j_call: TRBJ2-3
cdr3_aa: CASSPGLAGGTDTQYF
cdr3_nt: TGTGCCAGCAGCCCGGGACTAGCGGGAGGGACAGATACGCAGTATTTT

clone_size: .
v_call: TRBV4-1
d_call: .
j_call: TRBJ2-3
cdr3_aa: CASSQGGLAARGTDTQYF
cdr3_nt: TGCGCCAGCAGCCAAGGGGGGCTAGCGGCCCGCGGCACAGATACGCAGTATTTT

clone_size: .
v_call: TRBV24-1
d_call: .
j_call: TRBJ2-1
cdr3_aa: CATSDPGGRGLSVNEQFF
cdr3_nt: TGTGCCACCAGTGACCCTGGGGGCAGGGGTCTTTCGGTCAATGAGCAGTTCTTC

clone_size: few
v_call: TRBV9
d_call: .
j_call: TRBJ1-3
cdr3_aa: CASSGPGGNTIYF
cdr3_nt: TGTGCCAGCAGCGGACCAGGAGGGAACACCATATATTTT

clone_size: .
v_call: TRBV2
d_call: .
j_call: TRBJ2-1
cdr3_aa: CASSRESSYNEQFF
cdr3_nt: TGTGCCAGCAGTAGAGAAAGCTCCTACAATGAGCAGTTCTTC

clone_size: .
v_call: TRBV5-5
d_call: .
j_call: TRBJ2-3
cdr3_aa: CASSLDAGGTDTQYF
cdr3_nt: TGTGCCAGCAGCTTGGATGCAGGGGGCACAGATACGCAGTATTTT

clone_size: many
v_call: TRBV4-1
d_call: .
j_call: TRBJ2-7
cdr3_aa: CASSQDSDGYYEQYF
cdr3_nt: TGCGCCAGCAGCCAAGATTCGGACGGGTATTACGAGCAGTACTTC

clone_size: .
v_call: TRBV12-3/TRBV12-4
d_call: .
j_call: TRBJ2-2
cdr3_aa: CASSRPNTGELFF
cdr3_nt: TGTGCCAGCAGTCGACCGAACACCGGGGAGCTGTTTTTT

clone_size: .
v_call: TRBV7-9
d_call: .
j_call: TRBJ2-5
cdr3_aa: CASSPPPGDTQYF
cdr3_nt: TGTGCCAGCAGCCCGCCCCCGGGAGACACCCAGTACTTC

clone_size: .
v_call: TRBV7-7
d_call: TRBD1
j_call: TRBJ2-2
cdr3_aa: CASSTGQGAGTGELFF
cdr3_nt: TGTGCTAGCAGTACCGGACAGGGGGCGGGCACCGGGGAGCTGTTTTTT

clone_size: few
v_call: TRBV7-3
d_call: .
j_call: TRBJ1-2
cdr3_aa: CASSLDPGYGYTF
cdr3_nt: TGTGCCAGCAGCTTAGATCCAGGGTACGGCTACACCTTC

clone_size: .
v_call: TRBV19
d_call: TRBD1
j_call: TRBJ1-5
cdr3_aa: CASSTDRGSTQPQHF
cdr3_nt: TGTGCCAGTAGTACGGACAGGGGAAGTACTCAGCCCCAGCATTTT

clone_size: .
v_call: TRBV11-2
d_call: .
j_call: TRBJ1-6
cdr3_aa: CASSLSQANSPLHF
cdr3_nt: TGTGCCAGCAGCTTATCACAGGCGAATTCACCCCTCCACTTT

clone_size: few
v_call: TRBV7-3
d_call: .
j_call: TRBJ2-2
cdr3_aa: CVSGQHTGELFF
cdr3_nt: TGTGTCAGCGGACAGCACACCGGGGAGCTGTTTTTT

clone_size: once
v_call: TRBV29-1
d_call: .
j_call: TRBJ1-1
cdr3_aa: CSVLGNTEAFF
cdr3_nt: TGCAGCGTTTTGGGGAACACTGAAGCTTTCTTT

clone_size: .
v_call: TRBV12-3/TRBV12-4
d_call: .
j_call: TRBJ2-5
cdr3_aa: CASSLYLTETQYF
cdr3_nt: TGTGCCAGCAGCCTCTACCTGACGGAGACCCAGTACTTC

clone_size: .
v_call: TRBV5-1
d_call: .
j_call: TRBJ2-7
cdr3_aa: CASSLAAQGTYEQYF
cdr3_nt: TGCGCCAGCAGCTTGGCGGCACAGGGTACCTACGAGCAGTACTTC

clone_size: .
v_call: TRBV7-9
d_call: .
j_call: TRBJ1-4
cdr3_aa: CASSSENVALGEKLFF
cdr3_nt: TGTGCCAGCAGCTCAGAAAACGTAGCCCTGGGGGAAAAACTGTTTTTT

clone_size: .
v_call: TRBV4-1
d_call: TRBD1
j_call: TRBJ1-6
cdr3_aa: CASSQVRDSHSPLHF
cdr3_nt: TGCGCCAGCAGCCAAGTACGGGACAGCCATTCACCCCTCCACTTT

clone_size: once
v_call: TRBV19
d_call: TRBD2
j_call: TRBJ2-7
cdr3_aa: CASRTSGSSYEQYF
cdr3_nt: TGTGCCAGTAGAACTAGCGGGTCCTCCTACGAGCAGTACTTC

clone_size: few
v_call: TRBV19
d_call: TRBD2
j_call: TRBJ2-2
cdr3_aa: CASFSTGGTGELFF
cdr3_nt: TGTGCCAGTTTTTCCACGGGAGGTACCGGGGAGCTGTTTTTT

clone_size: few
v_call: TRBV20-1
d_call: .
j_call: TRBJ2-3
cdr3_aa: CSARLPGGRTDTQYF
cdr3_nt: TGCAGTGCTAGACTTCCGGGGGGCCGCACAGATACGCAGTATTTT

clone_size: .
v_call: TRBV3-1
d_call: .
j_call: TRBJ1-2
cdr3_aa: CASAVGHYGYTF
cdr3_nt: TGTGCCAGCGCTGTTGGCCACTATGGCTACACCTTC

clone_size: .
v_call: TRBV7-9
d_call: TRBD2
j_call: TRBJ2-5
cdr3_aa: CASSLRGVEETQYF
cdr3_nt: TGTGCCAGCAGCTTGCGGGGGGTCGAAGAGACCCAGTACTTC

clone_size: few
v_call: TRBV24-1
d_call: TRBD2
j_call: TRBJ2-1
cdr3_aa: CATSDRVAGGEQFF
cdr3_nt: TGTGCCACCAGTGACCGGGTAGCGGGAGGTGAGCAGTTCTTC

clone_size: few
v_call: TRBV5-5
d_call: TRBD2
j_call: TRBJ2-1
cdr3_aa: CASSFILAGEGEQFF
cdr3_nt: TGTGCCAGCAGCTTTATCCTAGCGGGAGAGGGTGAGCAGTTCTTC

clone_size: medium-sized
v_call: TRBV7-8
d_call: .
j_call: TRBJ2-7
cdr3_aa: CASSSDYEQYF
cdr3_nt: TGTGCCAGCAGTTCAGACTACGAGCAGTACTTC

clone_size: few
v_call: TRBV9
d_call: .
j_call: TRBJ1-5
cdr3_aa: CASSVAGDQPQHF
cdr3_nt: TGTGCCAGCAGCGTAGCAGGGGATCAGCCCCAGCATTTT

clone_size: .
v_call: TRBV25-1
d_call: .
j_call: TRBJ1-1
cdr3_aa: CASFMNTEAFF
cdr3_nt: TGTGCCAGCTTCATGAACACTGAAGCTTTCTTT

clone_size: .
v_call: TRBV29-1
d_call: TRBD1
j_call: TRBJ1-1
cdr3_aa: CSVTTGYGTEAFF
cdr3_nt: TGCAGCGTTACGACAGGGTATGGGACTGAAGCTTTCTTT